A selection of T cell receptor beta chains follows, all from one sample in a study of T cell repertoires in cytomegalovirus infection. TCRdb processed the reads anew with MiXCR; each CDR3 protein has one entry. The sample lists 55,000 to 70,000 distinct CDR3 sequences, 20% to 25% occurring once. Their target antigens are unknown. Material: PBMCs, sequenced either directly or after in vitro stimulation (not recorded which). The receptors here all came from a human donor in good health (CMV status not recorded). Some clones in this sample may be carry-over from other donors' samples. Each CDR3 is given with its conserved first and last residue. D genes are given only for firm matches. Clone size, where shown, is once, few, many, or a class for clones that have expanded.

d_gene	j_gene	abundance	v_gene	CDR3nt	CDR3aa
TRBD2	TRBJ2-1	-	TRBV6-2/TRBV6-3	TGTGCCAGCAGTTCCCCCGGGGTAGCGGGAGGATCCTACAATGAGCAGTTCTTC	CASSSPGVAGGSYNEQFF
TRBD2	TRBJ2-1	few	TRBV6-6	TGTGCCAGCACAACTAGCGCCAGGGATGAGCAGTTCTTC	CASTTSARDEQFF
TRBD2	TRBJ2-3	many	TRBV7-2	TGTGCCAGCAGCCTCAGATTCGGCGGGAGGATCCCCTCTAGCACAGATACGCAGTATTTT	CASSLRFGGRIPSSTDTQYF
-	TRBJ1-2	-	TRBV19	TGTGCCAGTAGTATCTTAGACAGGCGGGATGGCTACACCTTC	CASSILDRRDGYTF
TRBD2	TRBJ2-3	-	TRBV6-6	TGTGCCAGCAGTTACACCCCTCCGGGACTAGCGGTCGGCACAGATACGCAGTATTTT	CASSYTPPGLAVGTDTQYF
-	TRBJ2-3	few	TRBV7-3	TGTGCCAGCAGCTTAGGCATAACCGGCACAGATACGCAGTATTTT	CASSLGITGTDTQYF
TRBD1	TRBJ1-2	-	TRBV27	TGTGCCAGCAGTTTATGGGGACAGGGGGCCTATGGCTACACCTTC	CASSLWGQGAYGYTF
-	TRBJ2-5	few	TRBV6-5	TGTGCCAGCAGTTACTCAGTAGCCGGGACGGAGACCCAGTACTTC	CASSYSVAGTETQYF
-	TRBJ2-7	-	TRBV7-2	TGTGCCAGCAGCTTAGTTCCGGGAGCGGACTACGAGCAGTACTTC	CASSLVPGADYEQYF
-	TRBJ1-5	many	TRBV18	TGTGCCAGCTCAACCACAGGACCGCAGCATTTT	CASSTTGPQHF
-	TRBJ2-1	few	TRBV19	TGTGCCAGTAGTCCCAGGACAAACTACAATGAGCAGTTCTTC	CASSPRTNYNEQFF
-	TRBJ2-3	many	TRBV7-2	TGTGCCAGCAGCTTAAATTTAGGGGGGAGTGCAGATACGCAGTATTTT	CASSLNLGGSADTQYF
-	TRBJ1-1	-	TRBV29-1	TGCAGCGTTTCTGGACAGATGAACACTGAAGCTTTCTTT	CSVSGQMNTEAFF
-	TRBJ1-2	few	TRBV28	TGTGCCAGCAGCCCTAGATATTACAGGGATAGTCACTATGGCTACACCTTC	CASSPRYYRDSHYGYTF
TRBD2	TRBJ2-1	-	TRBV4-1	TGCGCCAGCAGCCAAGGTAGGGCTAGCGGGAATAATGAGCAGTTCTTC	CASSQGRASGNNEQFF
-	TRBJ1-5	many	TRBV9	TGTGCCAGCAGCTCTAGTGGTACCCGCAATCAGCCCCAGCATTTT	CASSSSGTRNQPQHF
TRBD1	TRBJ2-1	few	TRBV14	TGTGCCAGCAGTCGATCCGGGACAGGGTTACTCCAGCAGTTCTTC	CASSRSGTGLLQQFF
TRBD1	TRBJ1-1	many	TRBV7-8	TGTGCCAGCAGCTTAAGGAAGGGACAGGGGAGAACTGAAGCTTTCTTT	CASSLRKGQGRTEAFF
-	TRBJ2-2	-	TRBV25-1	TGTGCCAGCAGCCCCGTATTAGGGACCGGGGAGCTGTTTTTT	CASSPVLGTGELFF
-	TRBJ1-2	-	TRBV7-2	TGTGCCAGCAGCTTAGGGGGGGGGGTTTATGGCTACACCTTC	CASSLGGGVYGYTF
TRBD2	TRBJ2-2	-	TRBV6-6	TGTGCCAGCAGTTACTCCGGACTAGCCCGGAGGACCGGGGAGCTGTTTTTT	CASSYSGLARRTGELFF
TRBD1	TRBJ2-1	-	TRBV24-1	TGTGCCACCAGTGATTTAGGCGACAGGGGAACGAGCTCCTACAATGAGCAGTTCTTC	CATSDLGDRGTSSYNEQFF
-	TRBJ2-1	few	TRBV24-1	TGTGCCACCAGTGATCAAGCCACAGGGAACAATGAGCAGTTCTTC	CATSDQATGNNEQFF
TRBD1	TRBJ2-1	many	TRBV24-1	TGTGCCACCAGTGATCCCACACCCGGACAGGGGGGCAATGAGCAGTTCTTC	CATSDPTPGQGGNEQFF
TRBD1	TRBJ1-2	-	TRBV5-6	TGTGCCAGCAGCTGGGGACAGGCTAACTATGGCTACACCTTC	CASSWGQANYGYTF
-	TRBJ2-4	-	TRBV7-9	TGTGCCAGCAGCTTAGGATGGGCGCAAAACATTCAGTACTTC	CASSLGWAQNIQYF
-	TRBJ1-6	many	TRBV7-2	TGTGCCAGCAGCTTAGGAGGTCCTATGGAGGCACCCCTCCACTTT	CASSLGGPMEAPLHF
-	TRBJ2-2	few	TRBV24-1	TGTGCCACCAGCCTCAACACCGGGGAGCTGTTTTTT	CATSLNTGELFF
TRBD1	TRBJ2-5	-	TRBV5-4	TGTGCCAGCAGCTTAGGGGGACAGGGACAAGAGACCCAGTACTTC	CASSLGGQGQETQYF
-	TRBJ2-7	-	TRBV7-2	TGTGCCAGCAGCCGGGGACGCGTCTACGAGCAGTACTTC	CASSRGRVYEQYF
TRBD1	TRBJ2-7	-	TRBV7-2	TGTGCCAGCAGCGCCCCGAACCGCGGGCAGGGGGAATACTTC	CASSAPNRGQGEYF
-	TRBJ1-4	-	TRBV30	TGTGCCTGGAGCCTTCAAACCAGGGAAAAACTGTTTTTT	CAWSLQTREKLFF
-	TRBJ2-7	-	TRBV6-2/TRBV6-3	TGTGCCAGCAGTATAAACTACGAGCAGTACTTC	CASSINYEQYF
-	TRBJ2-2	many	TRBV7-2	TGTGCCAGCAGCTTTTTCACAGACACCGGGGAGCTGTTTTTT	CASSFFTDTGELFF
-	TRBJ1-2	few	TRBV6-2/TRBV6-3	TGTGCCAGCAGTTACTCGTCAGGACGGGGAATAGATGGCTACACCTTC	CASSYSSGRGIDGYTF
-	TRBJ1-2	-	TRBV4-2	TGTGCCAGCAGCCAACAGCTGATCACGAACTATGGCTACACCTTC	CASSQQLITNYGYTF
TRBD2	TRBJ2-7	few	TRBV19	TGTGCCAGTACCCCAGCGGGAGAGTATCCGTACGAGCAGTACTTC	CASTPAGEYPYEQYF
-	TRBJ1-3	-	TRBV7-9	TGTGCCAGCAGCCAGCCCGGCAGGACTGGAAACACCATATATTTT	CASSQPGRTGNTIYF
TRBD2	TRBJ2-3	-	TRBV28	TGTGCCAGCAGTTCTAATAGCGGGGGGGGCGGAGATACGCAGTATTTT	CASSSNSGGGGDTQYF
-	TRBJ1-1	many	TRBV7-8	TGTGCCAGCAGCTTATTGGGGGCTACAAGGGGCACTGAAGCTTTCTTT	CASSLLGATRGTEAFF
-	TRBJ1-2	many	TRBV11-2	TGTGCCAGCAGCTTGTACCCGGACAGTAACTATGGCTACACCTTC	CASSLYPDSNYGYTF
TRBD2	TRBJ2-1	few	TRBV20-1	TGCAGTGCTAGAGCTATAACTAGCGGGAGGGGGGATGAGCAGTTCTTC	CSARAITSGRGDEQFF
-	TRBJ2-7	many	TRBV6-5	TGTGCCAGCAGTTACTCGACGCGGCTAGCGAGTTACGAGCAGTACTTC	CASSYSTRLASYEQYF
TRBD2	TRBJ2-3	-	TRBV19	TGTGCCAGCCTACTAGCGGGAGGGGACGTAGATACGCAGTATTTT	CASLLAGGDVDTQYF
-	TRBJ2-1	few	TRBV20-1	TGCAGTGCGAAGAGGAGGGAAGGTTCCTACAATGAGCAGTTCTTC	CSAKRREGSYNEQFF
-	TRBJ1-2	few	TRBV20-1	TGCAGTGCTCGGGCGAACTATGGCTACACCTTC	CSARANYGYTF
-	TRBJ2-6	many	TRBV7-2	TGTGCCAGCAGGAAAACCTCTGGGGCCAACGTCCTGACTTTC	CASRKTSGANVLTF
-	TRBJ2-5	few	TRBV19	TGTGCCAGTAGTCTTGTGGGACATCTGGGAGAGACCCAGTACTTC	CASSLVGHLGETQYF
-	TRBJ2-3	-	TRBV7-2	TGTGCCAGCAGCTTCTGGGGGAACCCCACAGATACGCAGTATTTT	CASSFWGNPTDTQYF
-	TRBJ1-2	many	TRBV7-2	TGTGCCAGCAGCCCGGACGGTGACTATGGCTACACCTTC	CASSPDGDYGYTF
-	TRBJ1-1	-	TRBV19	TGTGCCAGTAACCCTCCTGGGGCAGTGAACACTGAAGCTTTCTTT	CASNPPGAVNTEAFF
-	TRBJ2-1	many	TRBV7-2	TGTGCCACGCAGAGGCCGGGCTACAATGAGCAGTTCTTC	CATQRPGYNEQFF
-	TRBJ2-5	many	TRBV7-2	TGTGCCAGCAGCTTGCGTCTTCAAGAGACCCAGTACTTC	CASSLRLQETQYF
-	TRBJ1-1	-	TRBV6-1	TGTGCCAGCAGTTTATTTCAGGGGTCCGGTGAAGCTTTCTTT	CASSLFQGSGEAFF
-	TRBJ2-5	-	TRBV7-6	TGTGCCAGCAGCCCCCCTCGCGCTGGAGGGGAGACCCAGTACTTC	CASSPPRAGGETQYF
TRBD1	TRBJ2-7	-	TRBV28	TGTGCCAGCAGTTCCGGACAGGCGCACTCCTACGAGCAGTACTTC	CASSSGQAHSYEQYF
-	TRBJ2-5	many	TRBV10-3	TGTGCCATCAGTGAGTCAGTGGAAGCCAGGCAGACCCAGTACTTC	CAISESVEARQTQYF